One sample yielded the 8 T cell receptor beta chains listed below, sequenced in a study of a mutant IDH1 vaccine in newly diagnosed glioma. The data were produced by immunoSEQ multiplex PCR, yet TCRdb's version contains in-frame clones alone and is incomplete. The sample lists approximately 56,000 clones, about two thirds occurring once. Time point described: week 47, end of study. The study gave 300 ug of mutant IDH1 20-mer peptide per vaccine dose, with topical imiquimod. These receptors have no identified antigens. The material sequenced was peripheral blood mononuclear cells (PBMCs), taken from a glioma patient whose treatment included an IDH1 peptide vaccine. These TCRs come from a man in his forties with glioma. Some clones in this sample may be carry-over from other donors' samples.

This clone was seen a handful of times. V usage is TRBV6-6 and J usage is TRBJ2-3; no clear D gene. The V gene lost 0 bases and the J gene lost 4 bases, with 5 bases spanning the gap. Per germline, CDR1 MNHNY and CDR2 SVGAGI (reference sequence). This CDR3 has 13 residues. The CDR3 coding sequence is TGTGCCAGCAGTTACTCGAATTCAGATACGCAGTATTTT. It translates to CASSYSNSDTQYF.

This sequence joins TRBV5-4 and TRBJ1-5; TRBD1 is a possible D gene (5 bases). CDR1 and CDR2 from the germline V gene are SGHNT and YYREEE (reference sequence). This CDR3 has 13 residues. V lost 3 bases, J lost 9 bases, and 13 bases lay in between. CDR3 nucleotide sequence: TGTGCCAGCAGCTCGGGACCCCTCTTGCCCCAGCATTTT. Its translation is CASSSGPLLPQHF.

This clone was seen just once. This chain joins TRBV6-5 and TRBJ2-3, with D possibly being TRBD1 (5 bases). Germline CDR1 MNHEY, CDR2 SVGAGI. With 6 bases removed from V and 3 bases from J, the gap between germline ends came to 10 bases. CDR3 length equals 13 residues. The chain's CDR3 is CASSRASTDTQYF. CDR3 nucleotide sequence: TGTGCCAGCAGCAGGGCCTCAACAGATACGCAGTATTTT.

The chain employs TRBV5-1 and TRBJ1-1, with D perhaps matching TRBD1 (6 bases). V lost 1 base and J 4 bases, leaving 11 bases between the germline ends. The CDR3 extends over 14 amino acids. CDR1 and CDR2 from the germline V gene are SGHRS and YFSETQ. The CDR3 DNA sequence: TGCGCCAGCAGCTTGTATAAAGGGGGCACTGAAGCTTTCTTT. Translating gives CASSLYKGGTEAFF. The full variable domain, its missing parts supplied by reference TRBV5-1 and TRBJ1-1, is KAGVTQTPRYLIKTRGQQVTLSCSPISGHRSVSWYQQTPGQGLQFLFEYFSETQRNKGNFPGRFSGRQFSNSRSEMNVSTLELGDSALYLCASSLYKGGTEAFFGQGTRLTVV.

This clone was counted a single time. The genes are TRBV30 and TRBJ2-4; the match to TRBD1 covers 8 bases. Germline V gene sequence: CDR1 GTSNPN, CDR2 SVGIG (reference sequence). CDR3 length: 20 residues. With 4 bases clipped from V and 1 base from J, the junction kept 21 bases outside the gene matches. CDR3 bases: TGTGCCTGGACAGGGGGCATGGAGTCTAGTGTGACCCCGGCCAAAAACATTCAGTACTTC. This gives the protein CAWTGGMESSVTPAKNIQYF.

The chain has TRBV7-6 and TRBJ2-7; possible D gene TRBD1, 6 bases. CDR3 length: 14 amino acids. V lost 5 bases and J 3 bases, leaving 14 bases between the germline ends. CDR1 and CDR2 from the germline V gene are SGHVS and FNYEAQ. The CDR3, as DNA: TGTGCCAGCAGCACCGGGGACACGGGCTACGAGCAGTACTTC. It codes for CASSTGDTGYEQYF.

The rearrangement links TRBV6-6 to TRBJ2-5, with a tentative D call TRBD1 (5 bases). From germline, CDR1 is MNHNY and CDR2 SVGAGI (reference sequence). V dropped 6 bases and J dropped 2 bases, with 13 bases sitting between them. This CDR3 is built from 14 residues. The CDR3, as DNA: TGTGCCAGCAGCCCAGACAGTATTCAAGAGACCCAGTACTTC. It yields the protein CASSPDSIQETQYF.

V usage is TRBV5-1 and J usage is TRBJ2-5, with a weak D call TRBD1 (5 bases). The V gene's germline CDR1 is SGHRS and CDR2 YFSETQ. V lost 7 bases to trimming and J lost 1 base, with 8 bases between them. CDR3 length equals 12 residues. The CDR3 protein is CASQGSQETQYF. DNA for the CDR3: TGCGCCAGCCAGGGCAGCCAAGAGACCCAGTACTTC.